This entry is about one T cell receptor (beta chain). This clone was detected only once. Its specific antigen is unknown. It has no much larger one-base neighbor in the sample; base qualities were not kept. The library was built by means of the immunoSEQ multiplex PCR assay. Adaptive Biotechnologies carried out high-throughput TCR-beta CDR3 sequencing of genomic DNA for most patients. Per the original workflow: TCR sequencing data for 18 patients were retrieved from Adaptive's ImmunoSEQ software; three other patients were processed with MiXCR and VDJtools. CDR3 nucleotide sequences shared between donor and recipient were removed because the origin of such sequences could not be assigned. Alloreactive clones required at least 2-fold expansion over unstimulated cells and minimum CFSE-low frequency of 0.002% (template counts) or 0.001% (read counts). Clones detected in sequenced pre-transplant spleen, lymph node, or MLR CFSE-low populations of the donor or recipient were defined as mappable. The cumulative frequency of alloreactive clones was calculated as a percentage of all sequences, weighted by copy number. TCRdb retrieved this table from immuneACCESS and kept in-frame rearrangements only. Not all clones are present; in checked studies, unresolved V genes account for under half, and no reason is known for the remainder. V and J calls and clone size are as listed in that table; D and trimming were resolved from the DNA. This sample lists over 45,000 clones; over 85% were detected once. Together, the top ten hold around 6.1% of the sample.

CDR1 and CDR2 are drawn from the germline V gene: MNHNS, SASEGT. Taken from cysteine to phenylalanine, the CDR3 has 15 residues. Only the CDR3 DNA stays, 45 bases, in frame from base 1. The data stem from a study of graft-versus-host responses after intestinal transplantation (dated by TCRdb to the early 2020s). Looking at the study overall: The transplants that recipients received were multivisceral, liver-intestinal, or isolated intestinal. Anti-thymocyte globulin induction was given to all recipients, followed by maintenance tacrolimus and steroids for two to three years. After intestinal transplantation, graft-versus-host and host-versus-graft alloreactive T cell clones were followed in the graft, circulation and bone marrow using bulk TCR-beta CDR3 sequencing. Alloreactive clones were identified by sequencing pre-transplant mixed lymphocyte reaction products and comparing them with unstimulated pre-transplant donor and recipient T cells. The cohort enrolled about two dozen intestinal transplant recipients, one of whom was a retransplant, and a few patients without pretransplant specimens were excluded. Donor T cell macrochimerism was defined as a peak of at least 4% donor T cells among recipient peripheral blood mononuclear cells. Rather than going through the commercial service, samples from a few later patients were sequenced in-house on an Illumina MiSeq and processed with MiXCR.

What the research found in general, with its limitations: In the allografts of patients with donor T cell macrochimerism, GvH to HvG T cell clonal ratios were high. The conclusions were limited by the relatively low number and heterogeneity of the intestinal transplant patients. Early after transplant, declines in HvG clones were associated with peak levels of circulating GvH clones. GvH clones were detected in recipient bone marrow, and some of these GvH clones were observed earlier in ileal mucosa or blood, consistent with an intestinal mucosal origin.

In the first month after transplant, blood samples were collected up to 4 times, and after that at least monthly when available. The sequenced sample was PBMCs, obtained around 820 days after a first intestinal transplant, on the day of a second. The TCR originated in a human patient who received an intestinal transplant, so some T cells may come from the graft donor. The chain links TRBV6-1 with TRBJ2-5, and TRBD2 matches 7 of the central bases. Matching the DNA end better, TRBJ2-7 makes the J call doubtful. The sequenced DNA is TGTGCCAGCAGTTCGCTTACGGGAGGCAACTACGAGCAGTACTTC. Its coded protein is CASSSLTGGNYEQYF.